These T cell receptor beta chains were read from a single sample in a study of glioma-infiltrating T cells after dendritic cell vaccination. The protocol was immunoSEQ multiplex PCR, while the TCRdb copy is restricted to in-frame clones and leaves out a portion. The repertoire has 91,000 or so clones, less than 90% of them found once; the top ten carry about 5.5%. The source was blood, collected after dendritic cell vaccination. The receptors here all came from a human donor with glioblastoma. Both conserved end residues are part of each CDR3. The D gene is left open where the match is weak. Size is stated for part of the rows, as once, few or many counts, or as a class when the clone is expanded.

j_call: TRBJ1-5; d_call: NA; clone_size: NA; v_call: TRBV7-8; cdr3_aa: CASSLGVLLNSNQPQHF; cdr3_nt: TGTGCCAGCAGCTTAGGTGTCCTACTCAATAGCAATCAGCCCCAGCATTTT
j_call: TRBJ2-5; d_call: NA; clone_size: NA; v_call: TRBV5-6; cdr3_aa: CASREELAKETQYF; cdr3_nt: TGTGCCAGCAGAGAGGAGCTAGCGAAAGAGACCCAGTACTTC
j_call: TRBJ2-3; d_call: NA; clone_size: NA; v_call: TRBV10-1; cdr3_aa: CASSESMGRDTQYF; cdr3_nt: TGCGCCAGCAGTGAGTCAATGGGGAGGGATACGCAGTATTTT
j_call: TRBJ1-5; d_call: TRBD1; clone_size: NA; v_call: TRBV27; cdr3_aa: CASSPRTGFRQPQHF; cdr3_nt: TGTGCCAGCAGTCCCCGGACAGGGTTCAGGCAGCCCCAGCATTTT
j_call: TRBJ2-1; d_call: NA; clone_size: NA; v_call: TRBV2; cdr3_aa: CASSGLYNEQFF; cdr3_nt: TGTGCCAGCAGTGGACTATACAATGAGCAGTTCTTC
j_call: TRBJ1-5; d_call: TRBD1; clone_size: NA; v_call: TRBV19; cdr3_aa: CASSETKGSGGNQPQHF; cdr3_nt: TGTGCCAGTAGCGAAACCAAGGGGTCAGGGGGGAATCAGCCCCAGCATTTT
j_call: TRBJ1-2; d_call: NA; clone_size: NA; v_call: TRBV11-2; cdr3_aa: CASSLVSGLGYTF; cdr3_nt: TGTGCCAGCAGCTTAGTCTCGGGACTAGGCTACACCTTC
j_call: TRBJ2-7; d_call: TRBD1; clone_size: NA; v_call: TRBV19; cdr3_aa: CASSTRSGQFYEQYF; cdr3_nt: TGTGCCAGTAGTACCCGGTCGGGACAGTTCTACGAGCAGTACTTC
j_call: TRBJ1-2; d_call: TRBD1; clone_size: NA; v_call: TRBV28; cdr3_aa: CASSRDRVAYGYTF; cdr3_nt: TGTGCCAGCAGTAGGGACAGGGTAGCATATGGCTACACCTTC
j_call: TRBJ1-1; d_call: NA; clone_size: NA; v_call: TRBV5-1; cdr3_aa: CASSALQDSTEAFF; cdr3_nt: TGCGCCAGCAGCGCCCTGCAGGATAGCACTGAAGCTTTCTTT
j_call: TRBJ1-2; d_call: TRBD1; clone_size: NA; v_call: TRBV19; cdr3_aa: CASSIAGTGIYGYTF; cdr3_nt: TGTGCCAGTAGTATAGCCGGGACAGGGATCTATGGCTACACCTTC
j_call: TRBJ2-2; d_call: NA; clone_size: NA; v_call: TRBV5-1; cdr3_aa: CASSLNIATNTGELFF; cdr3_nt: TGCGCCAGCAGCCTTAACATAGCCACGAACACCGGGGAGCTGTTTTTT
j_call: TRBJ2-7; d_call: TRBD2; clone_size: NA; v_call: TRBV6-1; cdr3_aa: CASSEIGGADEQYF; cdr3_nt: TGTGCCAGCAGTGAAATCGGGGGGGCCGACGAGCAGTACTTC
j_call: TRBJ2-7; d_call: TRBD2; clone_size: NA; v_call: TRBV18; cdr3_aa: CASSREGTYEQYF; cdr3_nt: TGTGCCAGCTCACGGGAGGGGACCTACGAGCAGTACTTC
j_call: TRBJ2-1; d_call: NA; clone_size: NA; v_call: TRBV9; cdr3_aa: CASSTGLYNEQFF; cdr3_nt: TGTGCCAGCAGCACCGGACTTTACAATGAGCAGTTCTTC
j_call: TRBJ2-1; d_call: NA; clone_size: NA; v_call: TRBV25-1; cdr3_aa: CASSPRVEQFF; cdr3_nt: TGTGCCAGCAGTCCCCGGGTTGAGCAGTTCTTC
j_call: TRBJ1-2; d_call: TRBD1; clone_size: NA; v_call: TRBV6-5; cdr3_aa: CASRRTGGSYTF; cdr3_nt: TGTGCCAGCAGGAGGACAGGGGGCAGCTACACCTTC
j_call: TRBJ1-5; d_call: NA; clone_size: NA; v_call: TRBV5-6; cdr3_aa: CASSYGLRGNQPQHF; cdr3_nt: TGTGCCAGCAGTTATGGTTTGAGGGGCAATCAGCCCCAGCATTTT
j_call: TRBJ2-2; d_call: NA; clone_size: NA; v_call: TRBV28; cdr3_aa: CASRYPLRGSTGELFF; cdr3_nt: TGTGCCAGCAGATATCCCCTCCGGGGGTCCACCGGGGAGCTGTTTTTT
j_call: TRBJ2-5; d_call: NA; clone_size: NA; v_call: TRBV7-8; cdr3_aa: CASGREETQYF; cdr3_nt: TGTGCCAGCGGGCGGGAAGAGACCCAGTACTTC
j_call: TRBJ2-3; d_call: TRBD2; clone_size: NA; v_call: TRBV28; cdr3_aa: CASSRGGAIDTQYF; cdr3_nt: TGTGCCAGCAGCCGGGGGGGGGCTATAGATACGCAGTATTTT
j_call: TRBJ1-2; d_call: TRBD1; clone_size: few; v_call: TRBV29-1; cdr3_aa: CSVEGGQGYGYTF; cdr3_nt: TGCAGCGTTGAAGGGGGACAGGGATATGGCTACACCTTC
j_call: TRBJ2-5; d_call: TRBD1; clone_size: NA; v_call: TRBV6-1; cdr3_aa: CASGRDRGAETQYF; cdr3_nt: TGTGCCAGCGGGAGGGACAGGGGTGCGGAGACCCAGTACTTC
j_call: TRBJ1-2; d_call: NA; clone_size: once; v_call: TRBV28; cdr3_aa: CASSLGIDGHNYGYTF; cdr3_nt: TGTGCCAGCAGTTTAGGTATTGATGGACATAACTATGGCTACACCTTC
j_call: TRBJ2-7; d_call: NA; clone_size: NA; v_call: TRBV12-5; cdr3_aa: CASGLGHGPYEQYF; cdr3_nt: TGTGCTAGTGGTTTGGGGCATGGGCCCTACGAGCAGTACTTC
j_call: TRBJ2-1; d_call: TRBD2; clone_size: NA; v_call: TRBV11-3; cdr3_aa: CASSPRLAGGIYEQFF; cdr3_nt: TGTGCCAGCAGCCCTAGACTAGCGGGGGGGATCTATGAGCAGTTCTTC
j_call: TRBJ1-2; d_call: NA; clone_size: NA; v_call: TRBV6-1; cdr3_aa: CASSLELNYGYTF; cdr3_nt: TGTGCCAGCAGTTTGGAGTTAAACTATGGCTACACCTTC
j_call: TRBJ1-1; d_call: TRBD1; clone_size: NA; v_call: TRBV7-9; cdr3_aa: CASSLQGGGTEAFF; cdr3_nt: TGTGCCAGCAGCTTACAGGGGGGAGGCACTGAAGCTTTCTTT
j_call: TRBJ1-1; d_call: NA; clone_size: NA; v_call: TRBV10-1; cdr3_aa: CASSEQGSTEAFF; cdr3_nt: TGCGCCAGCAGTGAGCAGGGGAGCACTGAAGCTTTCTTT
j_call: TRBJ2-1; d_call: NA; clone_size: NA; v_call: TRBV6-1; cdr3_aa: CASSYSLGAEQFF; cdr3_nt: TGTGCCAGCAGTTATAGCTTAGGGGCTGAGCAGTTCTTC
j_call: TRBJ2-1; d_call: TRBD1; clone_size: NA; v_call: TRBV9; cdr3_aa: CASSAGTGGWNEQFF; cdr3_nt: TGTGCCAGCAGCGCCGGGACAGGGGGCTGGAATGAGCAGTTCTTC
j_call: TRBJ2-7; d_call: NA; clone_size: NA; v_call: TRBV6-6; cdr3_aa: CASSDDNSYEQYF; cdr3_nt: TGTGCCAGCAGTGACGACAACTCCTACGAGCAGTACTTC
j_call: TRBJ2-7; d_call: TRBD2; clone_size: NA; v_call: TRBV30; cdr3_aa: CAWSRAASGSYEQYF; cdr3_nt: TGTGCCTGGAGTAGGGCGGCTAGCGGGTCTTACGAGCAGTACTTC
j_call: TRBJ2-6; d_call: NA; clone_size: NA; v_call: TRBV10-3; cdr3_aa: CATAPNRAASSGANVLTF; cdr3_nt: TGTGCCACCGCCCCTAACAGGGCGGCCAGCTCTGGGGCCAACGTCCTGACTTTC
j_call: TRBJ1-5; d_call: TRBD1; clone_size: NA; v_call: TRBV15; cdr3_aa: CATSRDRVPQPQHF; cdr3_nt: TGTGCCACCAGCAGGGACAGGGTTCCGCAGCCCCAGCATTTT
j_call: TRBJ1-3; d_call: TRBD1; clone_size: NA; v_call: TRBV9; cdr3_aa: CASSSRTGIGNTIYF; cdr3_nt: TGTGCCAGCAGCTCCCGGACAGGGATTGGAAACACCATATATTTT
j_call: TRBJ1-4; d_call: NA; clone_size: NA; v_call: TRBV11-2; cdr3_aa: CASSPVDTQREKLFF; cdr3_nt: TGTGCCAGCAGCCCGGTGGACACGCAGAGGGAAAAACTGTTTTTT
j_call: TRBJ2-2; d_call: TRBD2; clone_size: NA; v_call: TRBV9; cdr3_aa: CASSVERTSGGGYTGELFF; cdr3_nt: TGTGCCAGCAGCGTAGAGAGGACTAGCGGGGGCGGGTACACCGGGGAGCTGTTTTTT
j_call: TRBJ1-2; d_call: NA; clone_size: few; v_call: TRBV19; cdr3_aa: CASSPRSSTKYGYTF; cdr3_nt: TGTGCCAGTAGTCCTAGATCTTCCACTAAGTATGGCTACACCTTC
j_call: TRBJ1-1; d_call: NA; clone_size: NA; v_call: TRBV19; cdr3_aa: CASSTRTLNTEAFF; cdr3_nt: TGTGCCAGTAGTACGCGGACTCTGAACACTGAAGCTTTCTTT
j_call: TRBJ1-2; d_call: NA; clone_size: once; v_call: TRBV30; cdr3_aa: CAWSVKQGGGYTF; cdr3_nt: TGTGCCTGGAGTGTAAAACAGGGCGGAGGCTACACCTTC
j_call: TRBJ1-1; d_call: NA; clone_size: NA; v_call: TRBV12-5; cdr3_aa: CASGSRNTEAFF; cdr3_nt: TGTGCTAGTGGTTCCCGGAACACTGAAGCTTTCTTT
j_call: TRBJ2-5; d_call: NA; clone_size: NA; v_call: TRBV9; cdr3_aa: CASSVDPSGSIQETQYF; cdr3_nt: TGTGCCAGCAGCGTAGATCCCAGCGGAAGTATCCAAGAGACCCAGTACTTC
j_call: TRBJ2-7; d_call: TRBD1; clone_size: NA; v_call: TRBV6-6; cdr3_aa: CASSFQGDSYEQYF; cdr3_nt: TGTGCCAGCAGTTTTCAGGGGGACTCCTACGAGCAGTACTTC
j_call: TRBJ2-3; d_call: TRBD2; clone_size: NA; v_call: TRBV5-5; cdr3_aa: CASSLTGLAGEQVDTQYF; cdr3_nt: TGTGCCAGCAGCTTAACTGGACTAGCGGGAGAGCAGGTAGATACGCAGTATTTT
j_call: TRBJ2-1; d_call: TRBD2; clone_size: few; v_call: TRBV7-9; cdr3_aa: CASRSLAGVKVDEQFF; cdr3_nt: TGTGCCAGCAGGTCACTAGCGGGAGTGAAGGTCGATGAGCAGTTCTTC
j_call: TRBJ2-7; d_call: NA; clone_size: NA; v_call: TRBV18; cdr3_aa: CASSPGTGQGSYEQYF; cdr3_nt: TGTGCCAGCTCACCAGGTACCGGTCAGGGCTCCTACGAGCAGTACTTC
j_call: TRBJ2-1; d_call: NA; clone_size: NA; v_call: TRBV5-1; cdr3_aa: CASSLARGAPEQFF; cdr3_nt: TGCGCCAGCAGCTTGGCCCGGGGGGCCCCTGAGCAGTTCTTC
j_call: TRBJ1-6; d_call: NA; clone_size: NA; v_call: TRBV25-1; cdr3_aa: CASRGDSYNSPLHF; cdr3_nt: TGTGCCAGCAGAGGGGACTCCTATAATTCACCCCTCCACTTT
j_call: TRBJ2-2; d_call: NA; clone_size: NA; v_call: TRBV6-6; cdr3_aa: CASRLPATGELFF; cdr3_nt: TGTGCCAGCAGACTACCCGCAACCGGGGAGCTGTTTTTT
j_call: TRBJ1-3; d_call: NA; clone_size: NA; v_call: TRBV18; cdr3_aa: CASSPTGQTGNTIYF; cdr3_nt: TGTGCCAGCTCACCGACAGGCCAGACTGGAAACACCATATATTTT
j_call: TRBJ1-5; d_call: NA; clone_size: NA; v_call: TRBV4-1; cdr3_aa: CASSQAPGQPQHF; cdr3_nt: TGCGCCAGCAGCCAAGCCCCGGGACAGCCCCAGCATTTT
j_call: TRBJ2-5; d_call: NA; clone_size: NA; v_call: TRBV2; cdr3_aa: CASSEYRQETQYF; cdr3_nt: TGTGCCAGCAGTGAATATAGACAAGAGACCCAGTACTTC
j_call: TRBJ2-6; d_call: TRBD2; clone_size: NA; v_call: TRBV30; cdr3_aa: CAWSSKLAGGRMANVLTF; cdr3_nt: TGTGCCTGGAGTTCGAAACTAGCGGGGGGACGGATGGCCAACGTCCTGACTTTC
j_call: TRBJ1-2; d_call: NA; clone_size: few; v_call: TRBV10-1; cdr3_aa: CASSEARGGGYTF; cdr3_nt: TGCGCCAGCAGTGAAGCCAGGGGTGGTGGCTACACCTTC
j_call: TRBJ1-2; d_call: TRBD1; clone_size: NA; v_call: TRBV10-3; cdr3_aa: CAISLGQGAKGYTF; cdr3_nt: TGTGCCATCAGTTTAGGACAGGGGGCAAAAGGCTACACCTTC
j_call: TRBJ2-5; d_call: NA; clone_size: once; v_call: TRBV7-2; cdr3_aa: CASSLVPAGETQYF; cdr3_nt: TGTGCCAGCAGCTTAGTTCCGGCGGGGGAGACCCAGTACTTC
j_call: TRBJ2-7; d_call: NA; clone_size: NA; v_call: TRBV28; cdr3_aa: CASSRGGGKYEQYF; cdr3_nt: TGTGCCAGCAGTCGAGGGGGAGGGAAATACGAGCAGTACTTC
j_call: TRBJ2-7; d_call: NA; clone_size: NA; v_call: TRBV28; cdr3_aa: CASSSRYYEQYF; cdr3_nt: TGTGCCAGCAGTTCCCGTTACTACGAGCAGTACTTC
j_call: TRBJ2-7; d_call: TRBD2; clone_size: NA; v_call: TRBV7-9; cdr3_aa: CASTTSGRSEQYF; cdr3_nt: TGTGCCAGCACGACTAGCGGGAGGTCCGAGCAGTACTTC